What follows are 6 T cell receptor beta chains derived from one specimen sequenced in a study of STAT5B mutations in CD4+ large granular lymphocyte leukemia. Method: immunoSEQ multiplex PCR; TCRdb's copy keeps in-frame clones and lacks some. The repertoire holds 30,000 to 40,000 clones, with 87% as singletons. Specimen: CD4+ T cells from blood buffy coats. These receptors were collected from a human donor in good health.

V usage is TRBV19 and J usage is TRBJ1-3, with D perhaps matching TRBD1 (5 bases). This CDR3 has 17 residues. Trimming cost V 4 bases and J 8 bases, with 24 bases left between them. CDR1 LNHDA and CDR2 SQIVND come from the germline V gene (reference sequence). The DNA for the CDR3 is TGTGCCAGTAGTACTACCTCCCGGGACGCTGGCGGTTACACCATATATTTT. Protein sequence: CASSTTSRDAGGYTIYF.

CDR3 DNA sequence: TGTGCCAGCAGCTTAGCGGAGGCAGTCTACAATGAGCAGTTCTTC. Its translation is CASSLAEAVYNEQFF. The V call is TRBV7-2, the J call TRBJ2-1, with D perhaps matching TRBD2 (5 bases). Deletions cut 0 bases from V and 3 bases from J, with 9 bases between. This CDR3 region has 15 residues. The germline gives CDR1 SGHTA, CDR2 FQGNSA.

The rearrangement joins TRBV18 to TRBJ2-1, with D unclear. The V end was cut by 0 bases, the J end by 7 bases, with 7 bases between. This CDR3 contains 13 residues. Germline V gives CDR1 KGHSH, CDR2 LQKENI. CDR3 amino acids: CASSPPGRNEQFF. For the CDR3, the DNA is TGTGCCAGCTCACCACCGGGTCGTAATGAGCAGTTCTTC. The whole variable domain, remainder taken from reference TRBV18 and TRBJ2-1, is NAGVMQNPRHLVRRRGQEARLRCSPMKGHSHVYWYRQLPEEGLKFMVYLQKENIIDESGMPKERFSAEFPKEGPSILRIQQVVRGDSAAYFCASSPPGRNEQFFGPGTRLTVL.

The V gene is TRBV7-2, the J gene TRBJ2-5; either TRBD1 or TRBD2 may fit D (5 bases each). This CDR3 region has 16 residues. Trimming removed 5 bases from V and 2 bases from J, with 18 bases in between. Germline CDR1 is SGHTA and CDR2 is FQGNSA. The CDR3 DNA is TGTGCCAGCAGCCCCTACTCGGGACGCTTACAAGAGACCCAGTACTTC. It specifies CASSPYSGRLQETQYF.

The genes are TRBV5-5 and TRBJ2-7; perhaps TRBD2 as D (6 bases). The CDR3 sequence is 13 residues long. Trimming took 5 bases from V and 5 from J, leaving 14 bases between them. Per the germline V gene, CDR1 is SGHKS and CDR2 is YYEKEE (reference sequence). The CDR3 bases are TGTGCCAGCAGGGATCTAGCGAAGAACGAGCAGTACTTC. Translated, it gives CASRDLAKNEQYF.

The gene calls are TRBV5-5 and TRBJ1-1, with 7 bases fitting TRBD1. The junction had 9 bases not matched to a gene; V was cut back by 3 bases and J by 7 bases. CDR3 length equals 14 residues. CDR1 is SGHKS and CDR2 is YYEKEE in the germline V gene (reference sequence). This CDR3 reads CASSSGQTSGEAFF. In nucleotides, the CDR3 is TGTGCCAGCAGCTCGGGACAGACCTCCGGTGAAGCTTTCTTT.